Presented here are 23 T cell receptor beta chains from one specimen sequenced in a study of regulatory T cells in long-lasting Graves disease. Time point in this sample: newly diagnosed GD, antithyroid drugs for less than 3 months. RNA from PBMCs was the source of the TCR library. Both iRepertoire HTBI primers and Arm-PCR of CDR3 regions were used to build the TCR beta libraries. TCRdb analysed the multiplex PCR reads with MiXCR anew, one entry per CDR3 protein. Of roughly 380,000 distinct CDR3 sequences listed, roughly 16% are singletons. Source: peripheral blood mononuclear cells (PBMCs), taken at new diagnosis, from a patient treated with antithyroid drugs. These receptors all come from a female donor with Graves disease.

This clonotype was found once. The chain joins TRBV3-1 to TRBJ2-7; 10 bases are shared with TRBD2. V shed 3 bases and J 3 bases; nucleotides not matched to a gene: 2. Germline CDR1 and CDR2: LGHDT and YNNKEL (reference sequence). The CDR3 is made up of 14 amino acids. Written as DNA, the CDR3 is TGTGCCAGCAGCCATGCTAGCGGGAGCTACGAGCAGTACTTC. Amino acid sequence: CASSHASGSYEQYF.

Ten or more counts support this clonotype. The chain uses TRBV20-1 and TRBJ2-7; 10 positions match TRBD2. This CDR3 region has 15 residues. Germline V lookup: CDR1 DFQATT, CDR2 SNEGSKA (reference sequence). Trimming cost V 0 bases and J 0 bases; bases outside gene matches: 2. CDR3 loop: CSARDTSGASYEQYF. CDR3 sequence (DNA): TGCAGTGCTAGAGATACTAGCGGGGCCTCCTACGAGCAGTACTTC.

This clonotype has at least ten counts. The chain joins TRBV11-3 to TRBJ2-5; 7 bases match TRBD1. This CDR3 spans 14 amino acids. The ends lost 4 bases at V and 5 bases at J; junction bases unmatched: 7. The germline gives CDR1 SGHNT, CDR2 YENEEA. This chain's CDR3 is CASSSSRGHETQYF. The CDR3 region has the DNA TGTGCCAGCAGCTCGAGTAGGGGGCACGAGACCCAGTACTTC.

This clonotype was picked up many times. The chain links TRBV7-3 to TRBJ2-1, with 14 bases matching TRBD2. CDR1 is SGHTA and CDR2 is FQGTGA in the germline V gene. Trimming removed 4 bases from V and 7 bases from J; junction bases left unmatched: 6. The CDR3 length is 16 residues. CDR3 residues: CASSSWTSGGSNEQFF. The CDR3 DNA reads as TGTGCCAGCAGCTCATGGACTAGCGGGGGGTCGAATGAGCAGTTCTTC.

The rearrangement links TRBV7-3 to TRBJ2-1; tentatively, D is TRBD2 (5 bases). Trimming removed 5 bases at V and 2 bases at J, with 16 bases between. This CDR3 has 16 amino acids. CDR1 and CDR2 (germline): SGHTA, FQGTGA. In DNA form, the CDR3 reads TGTGCCAGCAGCCCAGACTATCCTACCGCCTACAATGAGCAGTTCTTC. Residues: CASSPDYPTAYNEQFF.

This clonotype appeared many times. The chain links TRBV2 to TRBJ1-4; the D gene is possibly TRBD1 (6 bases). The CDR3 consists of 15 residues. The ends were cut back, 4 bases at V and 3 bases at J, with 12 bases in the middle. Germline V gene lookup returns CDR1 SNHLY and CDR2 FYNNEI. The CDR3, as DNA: TGTGCCAGCAGTGTAGGAAAGGGGGCTAATGAAAAACTGTTTTTT. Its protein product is CASSVGKGANEKLFF.

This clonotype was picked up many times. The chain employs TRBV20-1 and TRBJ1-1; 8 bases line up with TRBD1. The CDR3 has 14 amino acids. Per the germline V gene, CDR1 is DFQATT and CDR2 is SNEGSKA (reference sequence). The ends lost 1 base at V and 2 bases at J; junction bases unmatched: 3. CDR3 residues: CSARGGTGNTEAFF. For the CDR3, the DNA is TGCAGTGCTAGAGGTGGGACAGGTAACACTGAAGCTTTCTTT.

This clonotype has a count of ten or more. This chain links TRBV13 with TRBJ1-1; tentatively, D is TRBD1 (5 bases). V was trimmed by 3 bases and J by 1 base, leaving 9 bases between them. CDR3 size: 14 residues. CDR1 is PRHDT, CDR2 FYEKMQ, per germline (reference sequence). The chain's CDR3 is CASSFNRGNTEAFF. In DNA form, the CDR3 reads TGTGCCAGCAGCTTTAATAGGGGGAACACTGAAGCTTTCTTT.

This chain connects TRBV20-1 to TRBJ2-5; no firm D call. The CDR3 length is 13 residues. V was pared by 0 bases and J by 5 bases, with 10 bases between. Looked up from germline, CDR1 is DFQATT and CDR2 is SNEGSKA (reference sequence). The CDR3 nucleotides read TGCAGTGCTAGAGATTTCGACGGTGAGACCCAGTACTTC. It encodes CSARDFDGETQYF.

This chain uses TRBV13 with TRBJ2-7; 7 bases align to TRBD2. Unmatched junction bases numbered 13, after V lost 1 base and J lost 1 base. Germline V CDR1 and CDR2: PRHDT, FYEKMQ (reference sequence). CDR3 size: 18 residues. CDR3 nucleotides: TGTGCCAGCAGCTTAGAGGGTGACCGCGGGAGAAGGTCCTACGAGCAGTACTTC. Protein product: CASSLEGDRGRRSYEQYF.

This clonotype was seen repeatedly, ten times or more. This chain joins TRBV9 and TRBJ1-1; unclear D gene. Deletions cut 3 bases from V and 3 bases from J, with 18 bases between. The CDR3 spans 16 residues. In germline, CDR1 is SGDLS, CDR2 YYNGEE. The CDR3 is CASSADWNPRDTEAFF. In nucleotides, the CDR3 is TGTGCCAGCAGCGCAGACTGGAATCCGAGGGACACTGAAGCTTTCTTT. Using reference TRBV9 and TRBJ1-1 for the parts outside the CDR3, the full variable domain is DSGVTQTPKHLITATGQRVTLRCSPRSGDLSVYWYQQSLDQGLQFLIQYYNGEERAKGNILERFSAQQFPDLHSELNLSSLELGDSALYFCASSADWNPRDTEAFFGQGTRLTVV.

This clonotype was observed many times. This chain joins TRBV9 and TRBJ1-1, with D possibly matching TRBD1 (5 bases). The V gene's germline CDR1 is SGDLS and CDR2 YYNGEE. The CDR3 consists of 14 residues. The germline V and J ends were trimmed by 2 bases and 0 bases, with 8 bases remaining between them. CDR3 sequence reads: CASSVAGMNTEAFF. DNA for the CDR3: TGTGCCAGCAGCGTTGCAGGGATGAACACTGAAGCTTTCTTT.

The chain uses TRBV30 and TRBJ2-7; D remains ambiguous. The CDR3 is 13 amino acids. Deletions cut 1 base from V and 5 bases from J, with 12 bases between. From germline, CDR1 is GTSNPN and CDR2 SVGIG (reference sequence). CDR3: CAWSGIGRHEQYF. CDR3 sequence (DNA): TGTGCCTGGAGTGGTATTGGTCGGCACGAGCAGTACTTC.

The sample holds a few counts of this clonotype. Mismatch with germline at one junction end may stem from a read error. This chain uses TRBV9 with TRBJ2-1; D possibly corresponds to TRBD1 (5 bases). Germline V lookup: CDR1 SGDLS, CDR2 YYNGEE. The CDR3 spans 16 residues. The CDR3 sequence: CASSVEWGVAYNERFF. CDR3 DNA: TGTGCCAGCAGCGTAGAGTGGGGCGTGGCCTACAATGAGCGGTTCTTC.

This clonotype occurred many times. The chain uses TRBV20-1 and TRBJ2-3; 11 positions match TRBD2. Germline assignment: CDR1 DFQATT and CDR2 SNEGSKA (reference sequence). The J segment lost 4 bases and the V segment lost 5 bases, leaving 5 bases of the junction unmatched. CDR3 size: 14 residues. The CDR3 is CSAGTSGSPDTQYF. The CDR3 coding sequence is TGCAGTGCTGGTACTAGCGGGAGCCCAGATACGCAGTATTTT.

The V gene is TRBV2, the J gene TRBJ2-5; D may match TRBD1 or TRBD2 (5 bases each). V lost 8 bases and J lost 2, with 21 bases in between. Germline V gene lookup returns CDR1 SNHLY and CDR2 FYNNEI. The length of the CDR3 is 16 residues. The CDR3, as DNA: TGTGCCAGCTCACCGAGGGGCCCGGGCAATCAAGAGACCCAGTACTTC. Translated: CASSPRGPGNQETQYF.

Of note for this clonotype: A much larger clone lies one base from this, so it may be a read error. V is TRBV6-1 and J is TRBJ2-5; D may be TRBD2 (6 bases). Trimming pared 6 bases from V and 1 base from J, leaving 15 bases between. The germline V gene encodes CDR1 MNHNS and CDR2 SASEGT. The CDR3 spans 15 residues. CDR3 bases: TGTGCCAGCAGCCAGATAGGAGGGCTCCAAGAGACCCAGTACTTC. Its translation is CASSQIGGLQETQYF.

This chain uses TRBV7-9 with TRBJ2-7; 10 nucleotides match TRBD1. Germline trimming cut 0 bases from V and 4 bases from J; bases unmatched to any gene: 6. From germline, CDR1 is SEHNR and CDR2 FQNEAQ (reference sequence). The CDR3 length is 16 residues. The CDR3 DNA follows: TGTGCCAGCAGCTTAGCCTTGGGACAGGGGAGTTACGAGCAGTACTTC. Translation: CASSLALGQGSYEQYF. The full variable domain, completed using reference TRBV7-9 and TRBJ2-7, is DTGVSQNPRHKITKRGQNVTFRCDPISEHNRLYWYRQTLGQGPEFLTYFQNEAQLEKSRLLSDRFSAERPKGSFSTLEIQRTEQGDSAMYLCASSLALGQGSYEQYFGPGTRLTVT.

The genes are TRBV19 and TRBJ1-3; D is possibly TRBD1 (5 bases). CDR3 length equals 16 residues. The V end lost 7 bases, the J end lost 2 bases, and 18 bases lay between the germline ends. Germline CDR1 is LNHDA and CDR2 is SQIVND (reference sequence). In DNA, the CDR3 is TGTGCCAGTACCCCTGGGGATACGGGGGCTGGAAACACCATATATTTT. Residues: CASTPGDTGAGNTIYF.

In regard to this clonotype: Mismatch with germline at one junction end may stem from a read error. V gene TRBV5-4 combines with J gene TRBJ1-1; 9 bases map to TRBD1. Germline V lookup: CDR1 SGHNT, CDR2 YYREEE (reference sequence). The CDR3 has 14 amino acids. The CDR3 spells CTSSWGQGGGEAFF. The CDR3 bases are TGTACCAGCAGCTGGGGACAGGGAGGGGGTGAAGCTTTCTTT. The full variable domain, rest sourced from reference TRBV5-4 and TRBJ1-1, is ETGVTQSPTHLIKTRGQQVTLRCSSQSGHNTVSWYQQALGQGPQFIFQYYREEENGRGNFPPRFSGLQFPNYSSELNVNALELDDSALYLCTSSWGQGGGEAFFGQGTRLTVV.

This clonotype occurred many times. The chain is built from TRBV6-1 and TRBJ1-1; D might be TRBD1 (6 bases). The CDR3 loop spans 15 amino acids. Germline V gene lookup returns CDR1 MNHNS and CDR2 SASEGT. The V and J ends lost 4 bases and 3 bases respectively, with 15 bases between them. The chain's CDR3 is CASSAPGAEHTEAFF. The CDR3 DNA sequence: TGTGCCAGCAGTGCCCCGGGGGCGGAGCACACTGAAGCTTTCTTT.

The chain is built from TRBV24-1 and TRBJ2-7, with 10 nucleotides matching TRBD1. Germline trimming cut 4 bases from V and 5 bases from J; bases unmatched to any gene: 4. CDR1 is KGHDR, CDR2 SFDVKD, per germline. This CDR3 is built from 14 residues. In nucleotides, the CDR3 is TGTGCCACCAGTGACCGGGACAGGGGCCACGAGCAGTACTTC. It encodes CATSDRDRGHEQYF.

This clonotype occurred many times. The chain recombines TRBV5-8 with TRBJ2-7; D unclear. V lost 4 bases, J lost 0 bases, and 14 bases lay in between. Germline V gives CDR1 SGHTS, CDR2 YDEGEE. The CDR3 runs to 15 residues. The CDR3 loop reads CASSQVEYISYEQYF. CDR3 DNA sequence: TGTGCCAGCAGCCAAGTTGAATACATCTCCTACGAGCAGTACTTC. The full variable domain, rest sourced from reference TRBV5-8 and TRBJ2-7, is EAGVTQSPTHLIKTRGQQATLRCSPISGHTSVYWYQQALGLGLQFLLWYDEGEERNRGNFPPRFSGRQFPNYSSELNVNALELEDSALYLCASSQVEYISYEQYFGPGTRLTVT.